Sequencing of this T cell receptor beta chain was carried out in a study of CD8+CD57+ T cells in acquired aplastic anemia. The CDR3 runs to 12 residues. The template used for profiling TCR beta VDJ and CDR3 was genomic DNA. MiXCR, applied by TCRdb to the reads, yields one record per CDR3 protein. The table has roughly 200,000 distinct CDR3 sequences, roughly 65% seen once. Patients chosen for sequencing had shown CD8+CD57+ cell expansion by flow cytometry. The diagnosis in all patients was severe acquired aplastic anemia. Findings and limits, study-wide: It was found that twenty-nine CD8+ CDR3 sequences were shared between patients and controls.

About this clonotype itself: The antigen is not known.

The chain uses TRBV12-3 or TRBV12-4 and TRBJ2-5, with D possibly being TRBD2 (6 bases). The origin of this receptor is a human donor with aplastic anemia. Sequencing used sorted CD4+, CD8+, or CD8+CD57+ T cells (not recorded which) from PBMCs. CDR3 sequence (DNA): TGTGCTAGTGGCCCCGCGGGGGAGACCCAGTACTTC. Amino acids: CASGPAGETQYF.